The T cell receptor (beta chain) described here comes from a study of glioma-infiltrating T cells. Study information: WHO grade II oligodendrogliomas or astrocytomas, plus non-recurrent WHO grade IV glioblastomas, were sampled. Sequencing aimed for roughly 4.5- to 11-fold coverage of about a million peripheral T cells.

The iRepertoire nested amplicon-rescue multiplex PCR amplified TCR alpha and beta CDR3s from RNA. Tissue mRNA or PBMC total RNA, roughly 100-400 ng, went into one-step reverse transcription and amplification. TCRdb re-called the multiplex PCR reads with MiXCR, one entry per CDR3 protein. The table includes 400,000 or so distinct CDR3 sequences, 41% detected once. With respect to this clonotype: Its specificity is unknown.

Study-wide findings and caveats: A blood CDR3 motif signature was depleted in highly divergent patients.

V lost 6 bases, J lost 6 bases, and 11 bases stayed unmatched. The length of the CDR3 is 16 residues. Germline V CDR1 and CDR2: MNHNS, SASEGT. This rearrangement joins TRBV6-1 to TRBJ2-1, with TRBD2 matching 10 bases. The receptor comes from a human donor with low-grade glioma or glioblastoma, undergoing nonglioma brain surgery, or in good health (not recorded which). Sequenced sample: glioma tissue, nonneoplastic brain tissue, or PBMCs (not recorded which). DNA for the CDR3: TGTGCCAGCAGACCCCAATCAGCGGGAGGGCGCAATGAGCAGTTCTTC. This translates into CASRPQSAGGRNEQFF.